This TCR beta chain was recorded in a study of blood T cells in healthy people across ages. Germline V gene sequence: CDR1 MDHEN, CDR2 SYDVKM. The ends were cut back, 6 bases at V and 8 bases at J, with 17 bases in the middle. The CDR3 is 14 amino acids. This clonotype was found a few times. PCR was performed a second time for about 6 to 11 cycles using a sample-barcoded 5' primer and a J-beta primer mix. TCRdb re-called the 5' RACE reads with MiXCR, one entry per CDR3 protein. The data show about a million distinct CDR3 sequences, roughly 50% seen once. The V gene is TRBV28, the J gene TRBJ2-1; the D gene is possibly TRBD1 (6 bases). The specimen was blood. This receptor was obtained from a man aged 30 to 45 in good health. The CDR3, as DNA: TGTGCCAGCAGCCCGCCACAGGGTTCCTATGAGCAGTTCTTC. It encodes CASSPPQGSYEQFF. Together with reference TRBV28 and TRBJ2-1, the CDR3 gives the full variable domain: DVKVTQSSRYLVKRTGEKVFLECVQDMDHENMFWYRQDPGLGLRLIYFSYDVKMKEKGDIPEGYSVSREKKERFSLILESASTNQTSMYLCASSPPQGSYEQFFGPGTRLTVL.